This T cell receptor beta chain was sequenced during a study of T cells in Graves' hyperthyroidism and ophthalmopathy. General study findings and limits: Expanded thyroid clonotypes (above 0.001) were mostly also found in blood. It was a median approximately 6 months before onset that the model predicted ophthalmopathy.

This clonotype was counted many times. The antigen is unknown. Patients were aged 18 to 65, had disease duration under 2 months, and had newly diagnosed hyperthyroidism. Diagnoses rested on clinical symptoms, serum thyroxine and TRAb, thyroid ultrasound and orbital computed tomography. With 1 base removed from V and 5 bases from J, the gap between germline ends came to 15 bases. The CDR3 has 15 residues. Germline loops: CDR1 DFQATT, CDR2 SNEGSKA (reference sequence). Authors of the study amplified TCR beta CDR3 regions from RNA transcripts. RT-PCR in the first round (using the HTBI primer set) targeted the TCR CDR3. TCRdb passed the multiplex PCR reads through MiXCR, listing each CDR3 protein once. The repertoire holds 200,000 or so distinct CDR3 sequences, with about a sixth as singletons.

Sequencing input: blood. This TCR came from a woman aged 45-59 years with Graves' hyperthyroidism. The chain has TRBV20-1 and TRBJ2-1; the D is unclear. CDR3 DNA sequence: TGCAGTGCTAGAGGATTGGCCACCCTAAACAATGAGCAGTTCTTC. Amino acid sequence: CSARGLATLNNEQFF.